This T cell receptor (beta chain) emerged from a study of blood T cells in healthy people across ages. General study results and limits: A greater number of naive CD4+ cells and higher diversity distinguished long-lived donors from aged donors.

Through a sample-barcoded 5' primer and a J-beta primer mix, a second PCR was run for roughly 6 to 11 cycles. TCRdb reprocessed the 5' RACE reads with MiXCR, giving one entry per CDR3 protein. The sample holds roughly 720,000 distinct CDR3 sequences, roughly 50% seen once. Looked up from germline, CDR1 is MNHEY and CDR2 is SMNVEV (reference sequence). V lost 5 bases and J lost 7, with 12 bases in between. This CDR3 has 13 amino acids. This clonotype was seen a few times. The antigen is unknown. The clonotype comes from a man at least 80 years old in good health. Sequences were obtained from blood. The chain joins TRBV27 to TRBJ1-5, with no clear D. The CDR3 nucleotides read TGTGCCAGCAGTCCCCGGACTGGGCAGCCCCAGCATTTT. Protein product: CASSPRTGQPQHF.